This T cell receptor beta chain was documented in a study of T cell responses to AZD1222 COVID-19 vaccine. General observations from the study: Among AZD1222 vaccinees, only five or six were seropositive at baseline.

V was trimmed by 1 base and J by 3 bases, leaving 21 bases between them. CDR1 and CDR2 from the germline V gene are MGHRA and YSYEKL. The CDR3 is 18 residues long. As concerns this clone: Antigen specificity is unknown.

Profiling relied on immunoSEQ multiplex PCR, and the TCRdb table lists in-frame clones only, not all of them. The table lists some 140,000 clones, around nine tenths of them singletons, with approximately 17% in the top ten. The sample was peripheral blood, taken on day 0 of AZD1222 vaccination. The chain carries TRBV4-1 and TRBJ1-2; possibly TRBD1 for D (5 bases). The clonotype was recovered from an adult in good health. Here the CDR3 reads CASSQAQGQGLFYYGYTF. The CDR3 region has the DNA TGCGCCAGCAGCCAAGCTCAGGGTCAGGGTTTATTCTACTATGGCTACACCTTC.